A selection of T cell receptor beta chains follows, all from one sample in a study of T cells expressing NK-cell markers. Using the 5' RACE reads, TCRdb records one entry per CDR3 protein without DNA. This repertoire comprises 300,000 to 500,000 distinct CDR3 sequences; its ten largest clones make up around 11%. Material: blood T cells: a sorted CD56 or NKG2C T cell subset, CD4+ or CD8+ T cells, or bulk PBMC T cells (not recorded which). Receptor source: a woman aged 45-60 years in good health. The CDR3 runs from the conserved cysteine through the conserved F or W. Fields, in order: J gene, V gene, CDR3 protein.

TRBJ1-1	TRBV29-1	CSVAQGRDTEAFF
TRBJ1-1	TRBV6-6	CASSYLSAGLATEAFF
TRBJ2-7	TRBV6-5	CASSPSGSYEQYF
TRBJ2-5	TRBV20-1	CSAVTGVGHKETQYF
TRBJ1-4	TRBV7-8	CATTAWLGEKLFF
TRBJ2-5	TRBV4-1	CASSQFRDVRGETQYF
TRBJ2-2	TRBV12-3/TRBV12-4	CASSPRFSPDTGELFF
TRBJ2-1	TRBV10-1	CASSTGQGGHNEQFF
TRBJ2-5	TRBV5-1	CASSLQGRRLPQETQYF
TRBJ2-3	TRBV27	CASSLAVGYTDTQYF
TRBJ2-1	TRBV30	CAWTTGIFNEQFF
TRBJ2-1	TRBV3-1	CASTKGGGEQFF
TRBJ2-1	TRBV14	CASSRVRAYNEQFF
TRBJ1-1	TRBV4-2	CASSQDRVAFF
TRBJ2-6	TRBV20-1	CSARAGTAITNVLTF
TRBJ1-1	TRBV12-3/TRBV12-4	CASSPGAGANTEAFF
TRBJ1-1	TRBV9	CASSVSVATEAFF
TRBJ1-5	TRBV20-1	CSAKETGHQPQHF
TRBJ2-7	TRBV20-1	CSARYPRTGTLYEQYF
TRBJ2-3	TRBV10-3	CAISGEAGFTDTQYF
TRBJ1-2	TRBV20-1	CSARELGTTGSGYGYTF
TRBJ2-7	TRBV4-1	CASSQVGLAGDWYEQYF
TRBJ1-1	TRBV19	CASIREEGAMNTEAFF
TRBJ2-1	TRBV20-1	CSAGGGTGGSYNEQFF
TRBJ2-1	TRBV5-1	CASSLVGREQFF
TRBJ2-7	TRBV7-8	CASRKRASSYEQYF
TRBJ2-7	TRBV12-3/TRBV12-4	CASSLTEVEQYF
TRBJ1-1	TRBV29-1	CSALKGTVGTEAFF
TRBJ2-6	TRBV7-2	CASSLRGGPSSGANVLTF
TRBJ2-1	TRBV6-6	CASSTTGTDNEQFF
TRBJ2-1	TRBV20-1	CSASLPSGRGEQFF
TRBJ2-3	TRBV15	CATSPRGADTQYF
TRBJ1-4	TRBV12-3/TRBV12-4	CASRESGTANEKLFF
TRBJ2-1	TRBV10-3	CASNRAGTTDEQFF
TRBJ2-3	TRBV9	CASSQGGARDTQYF
TRBJ2-2	TRBV11-2	CASTRASGSSVGELFF
TRBJ2-1	TRBV7-9	CASSPRLAGGPDNEQFF
TRBJ2-2	TRBV2	CASSEGYTGELFF
TRBJ2-1	TRBV7-6	CASSSLNSGSPQYEQFF
TRBJ2-5	TRBV18	CASSRNRAETQYF
TRBJ2-7	TRBV20-1	CSARWGSYEQYF